The 10 T cell receptor beta chains presented below share a single source sample, sequenced in a study of shared clonotypes between healthy human individuals (dated by TCRdb to about 2020). Libraries were prepared through the immunoSEQ multiplex PCR assay. TCRdb stores this immuneACCESS table with in-frame sequences only. Part of the clones is absent; in the studies checked, under half of the shortfall reflects unresolved V genes, and no reason is known for the rest. In all, the sample holds about 2.3 million clones, and over 85% of those were seen once. The biggest ten clones account for 0.39% of the sample. Input material: naive CD4+ T cells from PBMCs. The sample's cell subset or site label is to be understood as: CD45RA+ positively selected. The receptors originated from a man between 18 and 29 years old in good health. Some clones in this sample may be carry-over from other donors' samples.

J is TRBJ2-2 and V is TRBV6-5; D may be TRBD1 (5 bases). The V end was cut by 3 bases, the J end by 4 bases, with 15 bases between. The V gene's germline CDR1 is MNHEY and CDR2 SVGAGI. This CDR3 has 16 amino acids. The CDR3 spells CASSYLGQGFTGELFF. The CDR3 DNA follows: TGTGCCAGCAGTTATTTGGGCCAGGGTTTCACCGGGGAGCTGTTTTTT.

The chain links TRBV12-5 to TRBJ2-3; D not resolved. The CDR3 totals 15 residues. Trimming shortened V by 6 bases and J by 1 base, and 14 bases separated the two germline ends. Germline V CDR1 and CDR2: LGHNT, FRNRAP. As DNA, the CDR3 is TGTGCTAGTGGACTAAGATGGAGAGGCACAGATACGCAGTATTTT. Amino acid sequence: CASGLRWRGTDTQYF.

Points on this clone: The junction differs from germline at one of its ends, possibly a read error. The chain combines TRBV6-1 with TRBJ1-2; TRBD1 is a possible D gene (5 bases). Germline V lookup: CDR1 MNHNS, CDR2 SASEGT. The CDR3 is made up of 13 amino acids. In DNA form, the CDR3 reads TGTGCCAGCAATGAACAGGAGAACTATGGCTACACCTTC. The encoded protein is CASNEQENYGYTF.

The gene calls are TRBV4-1 and TRBJ1-1, with 9 nucleotides matching TRBD1. CDR1 and CDR2 (germline): MGHRA, YSYEKL. The CDR3 runs to 16 residues. The V and J ends lost 3 bases and 0 bases, in that order; junction bases with no gene match: 5. The CDR3 DNA reads as TGCGCCAGCAGCCAGCCAAGGACAGGGGTGAACACTGAAGCTTTCTTT. Its translation: CASSQPRTGVNTEAFF.

A word on this clone: Other DNA sequences in the sample encode the same CDR3. This chain uses TRBV15 with TRBJ2-6; no clear D gene. Germline-derived CDR1 and CDR2 are LNHNV and YYDKDF (reference sequence). CDR3 length equals 14 residues. Trimming took off 4 bases at V and 1 base at J, with 5 bases between the two ends. The CDR3 DNA follows: TGTGCCACCAGCACGCGATCTGGGGCCAACGTCCTGACTTTC. Protein: CATSTRSGANVLTF.

The J gene is TRBJ2-1, the V gene TRBV10-3; 12 bases agree with TRBD2. The CDR3 totals 15 residues. Germline CDR1 ENHRY, CDR2 SYGVKD. Trimming at V came to 5 bases and at J to 2 bases, leaving 1 base not matched to a gene. CDR3 protein: CAISPSGGAYNEQFF. DNA of the CDR3: TGTGCCATCAGTCCTAGCGGGGGGGCCTACAATGAGCAGTTCTTC.

The chain joins TRBV7-6 to TRBJ2-5, with TRBD2 identical over 11 bases. The CDR3 contains 15 residues. Looked up from germline, CDR1 is SGHVS and CDR2 is FNYEAQ. J lost 5 bases, V lost 3 bases, and 5 bases had no gene match. CDR3: CASSFLAGGPETQYF. The CDR3 DNA sequence: TGTGCCAGCAGCTTTTTAGCGGGAGGGCCTGAGACCCAGTACTTC.

The rearrangement uses TRBV11-2 and TRBJ1-4; unclear D gene. The CDR3 loop spans 15 amino acids. Trimming removed 1 base from V and 6 bases from J, with 12 bases in between. The V gene's germline CDR1 is SGHAT and CDR2 FQNNGV. DNA of the CDR3: TGTGCCAGCAGCTTAGTTGGAGGGTCCCATGAAAAACTGTTTTTT. Encoded protein: CASSLVGGSHEKLFF.

The CDR3 nucleotides read TGTGCCAGCAGATGGCAGGGAGGGTCTGAAAAACTGTTTTTT. Translation gives CASRWQGGSEKLFF. The V gene is TRBV6-1, the J gene TRBJ1-4; D perhaps matches TRBD1 (5 bases). V gave up 6 bases and J gave up 7 bases, with 15 bases separating them. Germline V gene data show CDR1 as MNHNS and CDR2 as SASEGT. The CDR3 has 14 residues.

J is TRBJ2-1 and V is TRBV9; D is unclear. Germline CDR1 is SGDLS and CDR2 is YYNGEE. The V gene lost 2 bases and the J gene lost 5 bases, with 11 bases spanning the gap. CDR3 length equals 14 residues. In DNA form, the CDR3 reads TGTGCCAGCAGCGTGTTAGCACAAAACAATGAGCAGTTCTTC. It codes for CASSVLAQNNEQFF. The full variable domain, rest sourced from reference TRBV9 and TRBJ2-1, is DSGVTQTPKHLITATGQRVTLRCSPRSGDLSVYWYQQSLDQGLQFLIQYYNGEERAKGNILERFSAQQFPDLHSELNLSSLELGDSALYFCASSVLAQNNEQFFGPGTRLTVL.